This T cell receptor beta chain was retrieved from a study of regulatory T cells in long-lasting Graves disease (dated by TCRdb to the early 2020s). Looking at the study overall: Persistent Graves' disease was defined as antithyroid drug treatment for over 5 years with persistently positive TSH receptor autoantibodies. The study was registered as a clinical trial and conducted in China. Persistent Graves' disease patients were compared with newly diagnosed Graves' disease patients by peripheral blood TCR sequencing and RNA sequencing. A total of about 33 samples underwent TCR sequencing: around 13 from persistent and 20 from newly diagnosed Graves' disease patients. On average, persistent Graves' disease patients in the clinical cohort had been on antithyroid drugs for about 10 years.

The investigation overall reported the following: Only peripheral blood was studied, because thyroid tissue, the primary lesion, was inaccessible. The authors noted that the small sample size was a limitation that may lower accuracy. Persistent disease showed preferential use of TRBV28, TRBJ1-2 and TRBJ2-5, whereas newly diagnosed disease favored TRBV20-1 and TRBJ2-1. Patients with persistent disease shared more public clonotypes (roughly 2,900) than newly diagnosed patients did (approximately 1,000). Sequencing and analysis were limited to the TCR beta chain. Compared with newly diagnosed patients, persistent Graves' disease patients had lower TCR Shannon entropy and fewer highly expanded clones, which suggests clonal expansion.

As regards this clonotype: Its antigen remains unidentified. Base quality data are lacking; no much larger clone is found one base away.

The time point label corresponds to: persistent/refractory GD, antithyroid drugs over 5 years with positive TRAb. For both TCR sequencing and RNA sequencing, RNA was extracted from PBMCs in TRIzol. Graves' disease was diagnosed according to American Thyroid Association guidelines. Recruitment of patients was carried out at an endocrinology department in Xi'an, China. Each patient gave 7.5 to 10 milliliters of peripheral blood, collected in an EDTA anticoagulant tube. Ficoll Paque Plus density gradient separation was used to isolate PBMCs, and no further T cell sorting was performed. An Agilent 2100 Bioanalyzer and agarose gel were used to assess RNA quality, and a NanoDrop 2000 was used to measure RNA concentration. The library was generated by multiplex PCR. TCRdb records Illumina HiSeq 4000 as the sequencer. To build TCR beta libraries, CDR3 regions were amplified by Arm-PCR using iRepertoire HTBI primers. Before sequencing, the PCR products underwent gel purification. The original pipeline was this. Across samples, 60 to 75 TRBV and 14 TRBJ segments were identified and used for gene usage analysis of CDR3 amino acid clonotypes. Filtered high-quality paired reads were merged into contigs using COPE and FqMerger. Contigs were aligned with BLAST to IMGT TRBV, TRBD and TRBJ reference genes, and CDR3 was defined per IMGT. Any clonotype with a frequency above 0.1% was classified as a highly expanded clone. Shannon entropy was used to measure repertoire diversity, and the Gini coefficient was used to measure V-J evenness. Clonotypes shared by more than one individual were considered public. TCRdb trimmed public reads at Q25 via fastp, called clones via MiXCR and kept in-frame beta chains. Merged by CDR3 protein, the rows form single entries marked with the most common genes and DNA. The V and J calls come from TCRdb's annotation, not from the publication. The sample contains 400,000 or so distinct CDR3 sequences, about a quarter of them found a single time. The ten largest clones take up about a quarter of the sample.

V loses 3 bases, J loses 1 base, and the germline ends lie 13 bases apart. Reading the germline V gene (reference sequence) gives CDR1 DFQATT and CDR2 SNEGSKA. Taken from cysteine to phenylalanine, the CDR3 has 14 residues. The kept DNA is CDR3 alone, 42 bases in frame from the first base. Material: peripheral blood mononuclear cells (PBMCs), obtained when the disease was refractory, from a patient treated with antithyroid drugs. The chain was built from TRBV20-1 and TRBJ2-7, with the D gene too uncertain to name. This receptor was obtained from a female donor with Graves disease. CDR3 protein: CSASTLGRSYEQYF. The sequenced DNA: TGCAGTGCTAGTACTCTGGGCCGATCCTACGAGCAGTACTTC.